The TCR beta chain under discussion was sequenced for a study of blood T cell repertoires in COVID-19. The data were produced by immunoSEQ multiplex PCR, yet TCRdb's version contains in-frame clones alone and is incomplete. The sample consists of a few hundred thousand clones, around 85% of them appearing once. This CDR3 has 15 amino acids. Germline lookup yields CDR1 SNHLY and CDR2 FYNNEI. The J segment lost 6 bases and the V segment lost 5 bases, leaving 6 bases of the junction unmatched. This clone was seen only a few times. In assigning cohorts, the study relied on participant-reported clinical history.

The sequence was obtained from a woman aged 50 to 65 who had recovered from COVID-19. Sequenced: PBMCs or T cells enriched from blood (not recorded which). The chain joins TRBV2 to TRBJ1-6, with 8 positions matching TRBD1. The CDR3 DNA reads TGTGCCAGCAGTAGACAGGGGATAGGTAATTCACCCCTCCACTTT. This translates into CASSRQGIGNSPLHF.